This T cell receptor beta chain originates from a study of response to subunit inactivated influenza vaccine. The germline V gene has CDR1 MGHDK and CDR2 SYGVNS. The CDR3 spans 12 residues. Trimming pared 1 base from V and 4 bases from J, leaving 4 bases between. Turning to this clonotype: Antigen specificity is unknown.

Study-wide results and caveats: There was a suggestion from the authors that each seasonal influenza vaccination recruits few new T cells.

TCRdb re-called the RT-PCR reads through MiXCR, storing one row per CDR3 protein. The sample records a few hundred thousand distinct CDR3 sequences, roughly 9.7% being singletons. The sample here was PBMCs from blood, taken roughly 47 days after vaccination. This clonotype was obtained from a man in his forties or fifties who received an inactivated influenza vaccine. This sequence joins TRBV25-1 and TRBJ1-1; D not resolved. CDR3 DNA sequence: TGTGCCAGCAGTGAATTTAGCACTGAAGCTTTCTTT. It specifies CASSEFSTEAFF.